The source of this T cell receptor beta chain is a study of PD-1 blockade in mismatch repair-deficient tumors. Produced via immunoSEQ multiplex PCR; TCRdb's table is partial and in-frame only. This sample carries just under 65,000 clones, about 91% of them seen once, and the ten largest clones take over 11%. CDR3 length: 12 amino acids. V lost 6 bases and J 10 bases, leaving 12 bases between the germline ends. The germline gives CDR1 MDHEN, CDR2 SYDVKM. The rearrangement links TRBV28 to TRBJ1-4; D ambiguous. Source: peripheral blood, taken 52 weeks after starting pembrolizumab. The sequence was obtained from an adult with mismatch repair-deficient cancer. Here the CDR3 DNA reads TGTGCCAGCAGCCCCCCTCGTGGAAAACTGTTTTTT. Residues: CASSPPRGKLFF.